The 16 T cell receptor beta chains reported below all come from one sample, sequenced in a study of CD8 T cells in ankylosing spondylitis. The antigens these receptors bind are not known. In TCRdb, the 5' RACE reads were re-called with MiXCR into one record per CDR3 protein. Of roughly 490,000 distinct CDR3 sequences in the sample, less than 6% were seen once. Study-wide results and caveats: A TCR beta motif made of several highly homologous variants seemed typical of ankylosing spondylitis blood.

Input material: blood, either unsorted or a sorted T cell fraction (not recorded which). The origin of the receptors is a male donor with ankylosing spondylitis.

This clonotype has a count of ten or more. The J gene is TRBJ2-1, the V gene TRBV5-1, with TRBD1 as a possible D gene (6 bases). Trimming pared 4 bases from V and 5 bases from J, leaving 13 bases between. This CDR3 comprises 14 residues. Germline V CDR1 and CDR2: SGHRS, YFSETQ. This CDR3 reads CASSPTGNDNEQFF. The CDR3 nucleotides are TGCGCCAGCAGCCCCACAGGGAACGACAATGAGCAGTTCTTC.

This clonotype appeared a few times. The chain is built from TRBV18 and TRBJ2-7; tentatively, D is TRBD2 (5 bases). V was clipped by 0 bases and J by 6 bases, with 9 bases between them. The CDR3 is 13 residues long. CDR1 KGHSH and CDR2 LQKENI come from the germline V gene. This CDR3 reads CASSPPREPEQYF. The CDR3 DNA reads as TGTGCCAGCTCACCACCCCGGGAACCCGAGCAGTACTTC.

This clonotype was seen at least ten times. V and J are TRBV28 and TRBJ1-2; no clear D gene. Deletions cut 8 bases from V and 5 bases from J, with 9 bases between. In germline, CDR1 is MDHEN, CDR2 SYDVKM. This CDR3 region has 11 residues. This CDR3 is CASSSIYGYTF. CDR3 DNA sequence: TGTGCCAGCTCATCCATTTATGGCTACACCTTC.

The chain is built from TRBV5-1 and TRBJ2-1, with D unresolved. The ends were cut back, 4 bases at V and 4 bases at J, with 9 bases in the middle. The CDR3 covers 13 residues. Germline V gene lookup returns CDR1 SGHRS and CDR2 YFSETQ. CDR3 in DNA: TGCGCCAGCAGCATCCTGTCATACAATGAGCAGTTCTTC. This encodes CASSILSYNEQFF.

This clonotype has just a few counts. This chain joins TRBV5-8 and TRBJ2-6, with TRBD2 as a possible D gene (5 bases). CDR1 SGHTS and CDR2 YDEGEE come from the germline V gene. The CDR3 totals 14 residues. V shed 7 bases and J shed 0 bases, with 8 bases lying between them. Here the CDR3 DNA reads TGTGCCAGCCCGGGGAACTCTGGGGCCAACGTCCTGACTTTC. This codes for CASPGNSGANVLTF.

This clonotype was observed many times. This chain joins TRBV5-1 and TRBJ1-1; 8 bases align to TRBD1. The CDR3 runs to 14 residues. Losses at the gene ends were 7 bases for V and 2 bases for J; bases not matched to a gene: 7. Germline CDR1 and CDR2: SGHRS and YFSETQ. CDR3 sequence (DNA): TGCGCCAGCGCCTCGGACAGGGCAAACACTGAAGCTTTCTTT. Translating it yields CASASDRANTEAFF.

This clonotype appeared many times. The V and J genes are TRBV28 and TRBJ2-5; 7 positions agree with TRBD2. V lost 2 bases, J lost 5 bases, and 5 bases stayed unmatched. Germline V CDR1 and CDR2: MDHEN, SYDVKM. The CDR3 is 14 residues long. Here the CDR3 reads CASSLQRGSETQYF. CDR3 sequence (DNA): TGTGCCAGCAGTTTACAGCGGGGATCGGAGACCCAGTACTTC. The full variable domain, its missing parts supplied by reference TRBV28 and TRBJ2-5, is DVKVTQSSRYLVKRTGEKVFLECVQDMDHENMFWYRQDPGLGLRLIYFSYDVKMKEKGDIPEGYSVSREKKERFSLILESASTNQTSMYLCASSLQRGSETQYFGPGTRLLVL.

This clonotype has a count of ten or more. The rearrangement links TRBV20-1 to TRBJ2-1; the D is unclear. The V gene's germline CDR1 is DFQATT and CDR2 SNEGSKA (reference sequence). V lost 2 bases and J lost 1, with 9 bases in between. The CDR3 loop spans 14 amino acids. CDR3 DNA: TGCAGTGCTAGATTAGGGAATTCCTACAATGAGCAGTTCTTC. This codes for CSARLGNSYNEQFF.

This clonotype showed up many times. The CDR3 loop reads CASSFDREAEAFF. The CDR3 DNA is TGTGCCAGCAGCTTCGATCGGGAAGCTGAAGCTTTCTTT. The genes are TRBV7-2 and TRBJ1-1, with D hard to call. The CDR3 extends over 13 amino acids. In germline, CDR1 is SGHTA, CDR2 FQGNSA. V shed 3 bases and J shed 6 bases, with 11 bases lying between them.

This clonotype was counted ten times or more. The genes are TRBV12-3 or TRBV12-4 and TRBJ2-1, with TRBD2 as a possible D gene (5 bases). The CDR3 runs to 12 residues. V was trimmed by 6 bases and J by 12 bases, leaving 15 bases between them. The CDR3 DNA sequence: TGTGCCAGCAGCCTAGCCTCGATTGGGCAGTTCTTC. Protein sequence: CASSLASIGQFF.

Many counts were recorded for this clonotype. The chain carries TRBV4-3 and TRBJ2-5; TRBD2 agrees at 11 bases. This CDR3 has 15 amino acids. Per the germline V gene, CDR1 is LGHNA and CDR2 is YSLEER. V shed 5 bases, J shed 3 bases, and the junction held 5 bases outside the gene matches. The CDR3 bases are TGCGCCAGCAGCAATCTAGCGGGAGGAAAAGAGACCCAGTACTTC. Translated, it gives CASSNLAGGKETQYF.

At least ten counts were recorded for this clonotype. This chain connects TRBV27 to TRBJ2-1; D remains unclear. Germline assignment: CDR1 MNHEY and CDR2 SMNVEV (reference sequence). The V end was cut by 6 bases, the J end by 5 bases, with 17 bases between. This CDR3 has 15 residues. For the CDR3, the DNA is TGTGCCAGCAGCCTTCATGGTTCTCCGAACAATGAGCAGTTCTTC. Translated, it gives CASSLHGSPNNEQFF.

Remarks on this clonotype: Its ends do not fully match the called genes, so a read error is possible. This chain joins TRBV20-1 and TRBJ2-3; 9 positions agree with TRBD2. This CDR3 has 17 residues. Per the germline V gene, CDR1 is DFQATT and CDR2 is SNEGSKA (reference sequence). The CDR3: CTASPLLAGPAGDTQYF. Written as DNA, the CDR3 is TGCACTGCTAGCCCCCTGCTAGCGGGGCCTGCAGGAGATACGCAGTATTTT.

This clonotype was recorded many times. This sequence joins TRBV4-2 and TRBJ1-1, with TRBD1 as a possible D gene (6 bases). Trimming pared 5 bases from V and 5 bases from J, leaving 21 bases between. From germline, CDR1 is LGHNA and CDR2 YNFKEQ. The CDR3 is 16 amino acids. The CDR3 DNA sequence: TGTGCCAGCAGCTTGCGGGGGGCAGTACCGGGGACTGAAGCTTTCTTT. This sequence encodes CASSLRGAVPGTEAFF.

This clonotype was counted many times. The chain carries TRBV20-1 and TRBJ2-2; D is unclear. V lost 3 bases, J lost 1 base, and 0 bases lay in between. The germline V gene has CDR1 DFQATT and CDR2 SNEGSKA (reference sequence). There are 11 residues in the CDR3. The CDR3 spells CSARNTGELFF. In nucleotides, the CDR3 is TGCAGTGCTAGGAACACCGGGGAGCTGTTTTTT.

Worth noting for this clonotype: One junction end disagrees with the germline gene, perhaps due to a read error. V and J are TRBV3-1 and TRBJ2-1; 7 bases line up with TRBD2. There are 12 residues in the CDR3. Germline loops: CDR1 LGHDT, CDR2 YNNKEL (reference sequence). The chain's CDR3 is CASSPGTLAAFF. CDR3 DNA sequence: TGTGCAAGCAGCCCAGGGACTCTAGCGGCGTTCTTC.